One sample yielded the 21 T cell receptor beta chains listed below, sequenced in a study of blood T cell repertoires in COVID-19. Clones were read by immunoSEQ multiplex PCR, and TCRdb kept only the in-frame ones, dropping some. The sample has about 190,000 clones, 86% seen once. Sequencing input: peripheral blood. The receptors were sampled from a woman in her thirties with active or convalescent COVID-19.

The chain links TRBV12-3 or TRBV12-4 to TRBJ1-5; D might be TRBD1 (5 bases). Between the trimmed V and J ends, which lost 6 bases and 7 bases, there was a span of 10 bases. This CDR3 contains 12 residues. The CDR3 DNA reads TGTGCCAGCAGCCGGCGGGGGCAGCCCCAGCATTTT. It specifies CASSRRGQPQHF.

This chain uses TRBV19 with TRBJ1-1, with 8 bases aligning to TRBD1. This CDR3 spans 16 amino acids. Germline V gene lookup returns CDR1 LNHDA and CDR2 SQIVND (reference sequence). With V trimmed by 7 bases and J by 0 bases, 10 bases remained unmatched. The CDR3 here is CASIPLGQGLNTEAFF. CDR3 sequence (DNA): TGTGCCAGTATTCCCCTCGGACAGGGCTTGAACACTGAAGCTTTCTTT.

V usage is TRBV4-2 and J usage is TRBJ1-5; D may be TRBD1 (5 bases). This CDR3 spans 14 amino acids. Trimming pared 4 bases from V and 0 bases from J, leaving 7 bases between. Per the germline V gene, CDR1 is LGHNA and CDR2 is YNFKEQ. Here the CDR3 DNA reads TGTGCCAGCAGCCGACAGTATAGCAATCAGCCCCAGCATTTT. Encoded protein: CASSRQYSNQPQHF.

CDR3 nucleotides: TGTGCCAGCACCCCCTTAACCGGGAAAGGACCAGATACGCAGTATTTT. Protein product: CASTPLTGKGPDTQYF. The chain is built from TRBV13 and TRBJ2-3, with a possible D match to TRBD2 (5 bases). Germline CDR1 is PRHDT and CDR2 is FYEKMQ (reference sequence). The CDR3 runs 16 residues. V gave up 7 bases and J gave up 4 bases, with 21 bases separating them.

This chain connects TRBV13 to TRBJ1-1, with a tentative D call TRBD1 (5 bases). There are 14 residues in the CDR3. Germline V gene lookup returns CDR1 PRHDT and CDR2 FYEKMQ (reference sequence). The V and J ends lost 0 bases and 8 bases respectively, with 13 bases between them. The CDR3 sequence: CASSLGIGEGEAFF. Here the CDR3 DNA reads TGTGCCAGCAGCTTAGGGATCGGGGAGGGGGAAGCTTTCTTT.

The chain couples TRBV3-1 (or the pseudogene TRBV3-2) to TRBJ2-3; a weak D match, TRBD2 (6 bases). Germline V gene data show CDR1 as LGHDT and CDR2 as YNNKEL (reference sequence). Trimming took 6 bases from V and 4 from J, leaving 14 bases between them. The CDR3 length is 14 residues. The CDR3 DNA reads TGTGCCAGCAGGCGCGCGGGGCCGTCAGATACGCAGTATTTT. Translation: CASRRAGPSDTQYF.

CDR3 protein: CASSTPWGEGTDTQYF. For the CDR3, the DNA is TGTGCCAGCAGCACACCCTGGGGGGAGGGGACAGATACGCAGTATTTT. The chain joins TRBV11-2 to TRBJ2-3, with TRBD2 matching 7 bases. The CDR3 is 16 residues long. CDR1 is SGHAT, CDR2 FQNNGV, per germline. Trimming cost V 5 bases and J 3 bases; bases outside gene matches: 11.

The genes are TRBV2 and TRBJ1-6; D is unresolved. The CDR3 runs to 13 residues. With 9 bases removed from V and 13 bases from J, the gap between germline ends came to 19 bases. Per germline, CDR1 SNHLY and CDR2 FYNNEI. Here the CDR3 reads CASREFTTSPLHF. CDR3 DNA: TGTGCCAGTAGAGAATTCACTACTTCGCCCCTCCACTTT.

The chain joins TRBV9 to TRBJ1-1; 11 bases line up with TRBD1. The CDR3 contains 16 residues. V was clipped by 3 bases and J by 4 bases; unmatched bases: 8. Germline V gives CDR1 SGDLS, CDR2 YYNGEE. The CDR3 loop reads CASSAPGQGGITEAFF. DNA of the CDR3: TGTGCCAGCAGCGCACCGGGACAGGGGGGTATCACTGAAGCTTTCTTT.

V is TRBV4-1 and J is TRBJ1-1, with D perhaps matching TRBD1 (5 bases). Germline lookup yields CDR1 MGHRA and CDR2 YSYEKL. The CDR3 has 13 amino acids. The V end was cut by 3 bases, the J end by 4 bases, with 9 bases between. The CDR3 DNA is TGCGCCAGCAGCCAGTGGGGCGCCACTGAAGCTTTCTTT. It yields the protein CASSQWGATEAFF.

This clone was picked up one time. The chain employs TRBV6-5 and TRBJ1-2; D is unclear. Trimming cost V 7 bases and J 4 bases, with 10 bases left between them. CDR3 length equals 12 residues. The germline CDR1 and CDR2 sequences are MNHEY and SVGAGI. CDR3: CASTRAGYGYTF. Written as DNA, the CDR3 is TGTGCCAGCACCCGGGCGGGCTATGGCTACACCTTC.

This clone was observed once. V usage is TRBV13 and J usage is TRBJ2-1; 10 positions agree with TRBD1. V was clipped by 5 bases and J by 7 bases; unmatched bases: 8. The CDR3 covers 15 residues. The germline CDR1 and CDR2 sequences are PRHDT and FYEKMQ (reference sequence). CDR3 sequence reads: CASSVRTGGENEQFF. As DNA, the CDR3 is TGTGCCAGCAGCGTCCGGACAGGGGGTGAGAATGAGCAGTTCTTC.

This chain joins TRBV19 and TRBJ2-1; D is possibly TRBD2 (6 bases). CDR3 length equals 15 residues. Germline V gives CDR1 LNHDA, CDR2 SQIVND (reference sequence). V was clipped by 2 bases and J by 5 bases, with 13 bases between them. Here the CDR3 reads CASSIPGLENNEQFF. The CDR3 nucleotides read TGTGCCAGTAGTATACCGGGACTGGAGAACAATGAGCAGTTCTTC.

This clone was found a few times. The chain has TRBV9 and TRBJ1-1; D is ambiguous. This CDR3 region has 13 residues. The germline gives CDR1 SGDLS, CDR2 YYNGEE. The V end was cut by 3 bases, the J end by 4 bases, with 10 bases between. CDR3 sequence (DNA): TGTGCCAGCAGCGGAGGGTTTGGCACTGAAGCTTTCTTT. It specifies CASSGGFGTEAFF.

V usage is TRBV4-2 and J usage is TRBJ1-5, with 10 bases lining up with TRBD1. The CDR3 spans 18 residues. Germline CDR1 is LGHNA and CDR2 is YNFKEQ. J gave up 6 bases and V 0 bases, and 11 bases lay outside the gene matches. As DNA, the CDR3 is TGTGCCAGCAGCCAAGACGGACAGGGGGAGGGTGAGGTTCAGCCCCAGCATTTT. This sequence encodes CASSQDGQGEGEVQPQHF.

V gene TRBV19 combines with J gene TRBJ1-5; tentatively, D is TRBD1 (6 bases). The CDR3 extends over 13 amino acids. The germline gives CDR1 LNHDA, CDR2 SQIVND (reference sequence). With 6 bases removed from V and 7 bases from J, the gap between germline ends came to 13 bases. The CDR3 nucleotides are TGTGCCAGTAGGAGCAGGGGCGCCCAGCCCCAGCATTTT. Translating gives CASRSRGAQPQHF.

The rearrangement uses TRBV18 and TRBJ2-3; 12 bases align to TRBD2. Germline V gene sequence: CDR1 KGHSH, CDR2 LQKENI. After removal of 3 bases from V and 6 bases from J, the junction contained 13 bases not matched to a gene. This CDR3 has 18 amino acids. The CDR3 is CASSPLATTSGSGDTQYF. DNA for the CDR3: TGTGCCAGCTCACCCCTAGCCACGACTAGCGGGAGTGGTGATACGCAGTATTTT.

Of note for this clone: Compared with germline, one end of the junction differs, possibly owing to a read error. This chain links TRBV29-1 with TRBJ1-2; no definite D call. Germline V gives CDR1 SQVTM, CDR2 ANQGSEA. This CDR3 region has 12 residues. CDR3 in DNA: TGCAGCGTTGAAGACCACCCCGGGAGCCGATTTTTC. This encodes CSVEDHPGSRFF.

The chain recombines TRBV6-5 with TRBJ1-3; 7 positions agree with TRBD1. The V gene end was trimmed by 7 bases and the J gene end by 4 bases; junction bases not matched to a gene: 10. Germline loops: CDR1 MNHEY, CDR2 SVGAGI. The CDR3 is 15 residues long. CDR3 amino acids: CASKTGDSQGNTIYF. The CDR3 DNA follows: TGTGCCAGCAAGACGGGGGACAGCCAAGGAAACACCATATATTTT.

As to this clone: The sample holds other DNA sequences that translate to the same CDR3. This chain uses TRBV7-9 with TRBJ2-1, with D maybe TRBD2 (5 bases). V lost 1 base and J 4 bases, leaving 8 bases between the germline ends. CDR1 and CDR2 from the germline V gene are SEHNR and FQNEAQ (reference sequence). The CDR3 has 14 residues. The CDR3 region has the DNA TGTGCCAGCAGCTTAGGCGGAGGATACAATGAGCAGTTCTTC. Protein product: CASSLGGGYNEQFF.

The chain employs TRBV4-2 and TRBJ2-1; 13 bases agree with TRBD2. This CDR3 is built from 17 residues. The germline V gene has CDR1 LGHNA and CDR2 YNFKEQ. The trim removed 0 bases at V and 9 bases at J, leaving 8 bases unmatched. CDR3 residues: CASSQDLTSGRAGEQFF. CDR3 DNA: TGTGCCAGCAGCCAAGATCTCACTAGCGGGAGGGCCGGTGAGCAGTTCTTC.